Below are 23 T cell receptor beta chains sequenced from a single sample in a study of T cell responses to AZD1222 COVID-19 vaccine. Profiled with immunoSEQ multiplex PCR; TCRdb holds only in-frame clones, not every one. This sample carries around 99,000 clones, around 90% of them seen once, and the ten largest clones take about 20%. The sample consisted of peripheral blood, taken on day 0 of AZD1222 vaccination. Receptors were obtained from an adult in good health.

The chain is built from TRBV16 and TRBJ1-4; 7 positions match TRBD1. Unmatched junction bases numbered 3, after V lost 3 bases and J lost 5 bases. CDR3 length equals 14 residues. Germline-derived CDR1 and CDR2 are KGHSY and FQNENV. In DNA, the CDR3 is TGTGCCAGCAGCCAGAGGGGACAGAATGAAAAACTGTTTTTT. The encoded protein is CASSQRGQNEKLFF.

This sequence joins TRBV6-5 and TRBJ1-5; unclear D gene. The ends were cut back, 8 bases at V and 3 bases at J, with 8 bases in the middle. CDR1 MNHEY and CDR2 SVGAGI come from the germline V gene. There are 12 residues in the CDR3. CDR3 loop: CASGGINQPQHF. DNA for the CDR3: TGTGCCAGCGGCGGAATCAATCAGCCCCAGCATTTT.

The J gene is TRBJ1-6, the V gene TRBV3-1 (or the pseudogene TRBV3-2); 7 bases match TRBD1. The CDR3 has 15 amino acids. Germline CDR1 is LGHDT and CDR2 is YNNKEL (reference sequence). Germline trimming cut 1 base from V and 8 bases from J; bases unmatched to any gene: 5. Here the CDR3 reads CASSQGQGRYSPLHF. In DNA form, the CDR3 reads TGTGCCAGCAGCCAAGGACAGGGCAGGTATTCACCCCTCCACTTT.

The V gene is TRBV19, the J gene TRBJ2-3; TRBD1 matches at 8 bases. Germline V gene sequence: CDR1 LNHDA, CDR2 SQIVND (reference sequence). The CDR3 loop spans 17 amino acids. The J segment lost 3 bases and the V segment lost 3 bases, leaving 11 bases of the junction unmatched. The CDR3 reads CASSIYGRDRITDTQYF. DNA of the CDR3: TGTGCCAGTAGTATCTATGGCCGGGACAGGATTACAGATACGCAGTATTTT.

This chain connects TRBV9 to TRBJ2-7, with no clear D. This CDR3 has 15 residues. Deletions cut 3 bases from V and 5 bases from J, with 18 bases between. The germline CDR1 and CDR2 sequences are SGDLS and YYNGEE. The CDR3 DNA is TGTGCCAGCAGCGCCGAGCCGGACCCAAGGGACGAGCAGTACTTC. Translation gives CASSAEPDPRDEQYF.

The chain uses TRBV18 and TRBJ2-5; no clear D gene. Trimming shortened V by 5 bases and J by 3 bases, and 13 bases separated the two germline ends. There are 14 residues in the CDR3. Germline loops: CDR1 KGHSH, CDR2 LQKENI. The chain's CDR3 is CASSSLGSEETQYF. The CDR3 coding sequence is TGTGCCAGCTCAAGTCTGGGGTCCGAAGAGACCCAGTACTTC.

This chain links TRBV6-5 with TRBJ1-1; possibly TRBD1 for D (5 bases). V lost 7 bases and J lost 8, with 11 bases in between. Germline lookup yields CDR1 MNHEY and CDR2 SVGAGI. The CDR3 has 11 amino acids. CDR3 DNA sequence: TGTGCCAGCACCCAGGGAGAGGAAGCTTTCTTT. It codes for CASTQGEEAFF.

This chain connects TRBV6-5 to TRBJ2-4; D may match TRBD1 or TRBD2 (5 bases each). CDR1 MNHEY and CDR2 SVGAGI come from the germline V gene. This CDR3 has 13 residues. The V end lost 6 bases, the J end lost 0 bases, and 6 bases lay between the germline ends. CDR3 residues: CASRGTAKNIQYF. DNA for the CDR3: TGTGCCAGCAGGGGGACAGCCAAAAACATTCAGTACTTC.

The V and J genes are TRBV19 and TRBJ1-1; D is ambiguous. The germline CDR1 and CDR2 sequences are LNHDA and SQIVND (reference sequence). The CDR3 is made up of 15 amino acids. Between the trimmed V and J ends, which lost 3 bases and 0 bases, there was a span of 11 bases. The DNA of the CDR3 is TGTGCCAGTAGTATCTTCGGACCAGTGAACACTGAAGCTTTCTTT. This codes for CASSIFGPVNTEAFF.

In DNA form, the CDR3 reads TGTGCCAGCAGAATGAAGGGGTACGAGCAGTACTTC. Amino acids: CASRMKGYEQYF. The rearrangement links TRBV5-6 to TRBJ2-7, with D perhaps matching TRBD1 (5 bases). The CDR3 has 12 amino acids. Germline CDR1 and CDR2: SGHDT and YYEEEE. Deletions cut 5 bases from V and 4 bases from J, with 10 bases between.

The chain couples TRBV4-1 to TRBJ1-1; unclear D gene. Germline CDR1 and CDR2: MGHRA and YSYEKL. V was trimmed by 2 bases and J by 6 bases, leaving 4 bases between them. The CDR3 length is 11 residues. CDR3: CASSQLSEAFF. CDR3 nucleotides: TGCGCCAGCAGCCAACTGTCTGAAGCTTTCTTT.

The V and J genes are TRBV9 and TRBJ2-7; 7 bases match TRBD2. This CDR3 is 13 amino acids long. V shed 7 bases, J shed 0 bases, and the junction held 4 bases outside the gene matches. The germline CDR1 and CDR2 sequences are SGDLS and YYNGEE. The CDR3 DNA sequence: TGTGCCAGCGGGAGGGGAAGCTCCTACGAGCAGTACTTC. Translated: CASGRGSSYEQYF. Full variable domain (outside the CDR3, taken from reference TRBV9 and TRBJ2-7): DSGVTQTPKHLITATGQRVTLRCSPRSGDLSVYWYQQSLDQGLQFLIQYYNGEERAKGNILERFSAQQFPDLHSELNLSSLELGDSALYFCASGRGSSYEQYFGPGTRLTVT.

As DNA, the CDR3 is TGTGCCTCGAGAGGGGGGCCCAATCAGCCCCAGCATTTT. The encoded protein is CASRGGPNQPQHF. This sequence joins TRBV19 and TRBJ1-5, with TRBD1 as a possible D gene (6 bases). From germline, CDR1 is LNHDA and CDR2 SQIVND (reference sequence). The CDR3 totals 13 residues. The V and J ends lost 11 bases and 3 bases respectively, with 14 bases between them.

This chain connects TRBV2 to TRBJ2-1; the D gene is possibly TRBD2 (5 bases). The germline V and J ends were trimmed by 1 base and 9 bases, with 16 bases remaining between them. CDR1 SNHLY and CDR2 FYNNEI come from the germline V gene. The CDR3 runs to 15 residues. CDR3 nucleotide sequence: TGTGCCAGCAGTGAAGTGGCTAGCAATAGGGCTGAGCAGTTCTTC. It codes for CASSEVASNRAEQFF.

The V call is TRBV6-5, the J call TRBJ1-1; D is unresolved. CDR1 MNHEY and CDR2 SVGAGI come from the germline V gene. Trimming removed 6 bases from V and 5 bases from J, with 13 bases in between. This CDR3 has 13 amino acids. In DNA form, the CDR3 reads TGTGCCAGCAGGACCCCCGGGGAGACTGAAGCTTTCTTT. Amino acid sequence: CASRTPGETEAFF.

In this sample, this clone turned up once. This chain joins TRBV7-9 and TRBJ1-1; a weak D match, TRBD1 (5 bases). This CDR3 has 19 residues. Germline-derived CDR1 and CDR2 are SEHNR and FQNEAQ (reference sequence). V was shortened by 5 bases and J by 1 base, with 26 bases between the two germline ends. The CDR3 sequence: CASSHPPGLKWGRNTEAFF. CDR3 nucleotide sequence: TGTGCCAGCAGCCACCCCCCGGGGTTGAAGTGGGGGAGGAACACTGAAGCTTTCTTT.

The J gene is TRBJ1-2, the V gene TRBV7-7; D call uncertain. The ends were cut back, 7 bases at V and 4 bases at J, with 25 bases in the middle. CDR1 SSHAT and CDR2 FNYEAQ come from the germline V gene (reference sequence). This CDR3 spans 17 amino acids. This chain's CDR3 is CASNLHGEHTVLYGYTF. CDR3 nucleotides: TGTGCCAGCAACCTGCATGGTGAGCACACCGTCCTCTATGGCTACACCTTC.

The chain links TRBV20-1 to TRBJ1-1; a weak D match, TRBD1 (5 bases). The germline gives CDR1 DFQATT, CDR2 SNEGSKA (reference sequence). This CDR3 spans 11 amino acids. The V end lost 6 bases, the J end lost 5 bases, and 10 bases lay between the germline ends. CDR3 in amino acids: CSAQKGTEAFF. CDR3 bases: TGCAGTGCCCAAAAGGGGACTGAAGCTTTCTTT.

The chain combines TRBV6-5 with TRBJ2-3; maybe TRBD1 (5 bases). The CDR3 sequence is 15 residues long. The germline CDR1 and CDR2 sequences are MNHEY and SVGAGI. Trimming took off 7 bases at V and 0 bases at J, with 14 bases between the two ends. The CDR3 loop is CASTETELSTDTQYF. CDR3 bases: TGTGCCAGCACCGAGACAGAGCTTAGCACAGATACGCAGTATTTT.

The chain combines TRBV9 with TRBJ1-4, with D perhaps TRBD1 (5 bases). The CDR3 contains 15 residues. Germline CDR1 reads SGDLS; CDR2 reads YYNGEE. The V end was cut by 3 bases, the J end by 5 bases, with 14 bases between. In DNA, the CDR3 is TGTGCCAGCAGCGCCGGGACTGATAAGAATGAAAAACTGTTTTTT. Translating gives CASSAGTDKNEKLFF.

This clone occurred once. The rearrangement links TRBV4-3 to TRBJ1-2; D uncertain. CDR1 and CDR2 (germline): LGHNA, YSLEER. The germline V and J ends were trimmed by 1 base and 2 bases, with 8 bases remaining between them. This CDR3 is built from 14 residues. As DNA, the CDR3 is TGCGCCAGCAGCCAAGGGACCGGGAACTATGGCTACACCTTC. This encodes CASSQGTGNYGYTF.

This sequence joins TRBV27 and TRBJ1-1, with TRBD1 identical over 7 bases. The CDR3 loop spans 14 amino acids. After removal of 3 bases from V and 1 base from J, the junction contained 2 bases not matched to a gene. Germline CDR1 and CDR2: MNHEY and SMNVEV (reference sequence). In nucleotides, the CDR3 is TGTGCCAGCAGTTTGAGGGGGCAGAACACTGAAGCTTTCTTT. Encoded protein: CASSLRGQNTEAFF.

J is TRBJ1-2 and V is TRBV11-2; 7 bases align to TRBD1. V lost 5 bases to trimming and J lost 8 bases; unmatched junction nucleotides: 8. CDR1 SGHAT and CDR2 FQNNGV come from the germline V gene. This CDR3 region has 13 residues. The CDR3 DNA is TGTGCCAGCAGCCAGGACAGGTCGGACGGCTACACCTTC. Protein sequence: CASSQDRSDGYTF.